The clone carrying this T cell receptor (beta chain) was detected many times. As yet, its antigen is unknown. RNA transcripts were the template for amplifying TCR beta CDR3 regions. The TCR CDR3 first-round RT-PCR relied on the HTBI primer set. TCRdb passed the multiplex PCR reads through MiXCR, listing each CDR3 protein once. This table holds 640,000 or so distinct CDR3 sequences, under 15% found once. This entry comes from a study of T cells in Graves' hyperthyroidism and ophthalmopathy. Study results and caveats: Progression to ophthalmopathy was predicted a median of 6.5 months early.

Sequenced input: blood. The clonotype comes from a woman in her thirties or forties with Graves' ophthalmopathy.

Here the CDR3 DNA reads TGCAGTGTCGGGGACCTAGACGAGCAGTACTTC. This codes for CSVGDLDEQYF. The chain joins TRBV20-1 to TRBJ2-7, with D possibly called TRBD1 or TRBD2 (5 bases each). V was pared by 7 bases and J by 5 bases, with 12 bases between. The CDR3 totals 11 residues. Germline lookup yields CDR1 DFQATT and CDR2 SNEGSKA (reference sequence).